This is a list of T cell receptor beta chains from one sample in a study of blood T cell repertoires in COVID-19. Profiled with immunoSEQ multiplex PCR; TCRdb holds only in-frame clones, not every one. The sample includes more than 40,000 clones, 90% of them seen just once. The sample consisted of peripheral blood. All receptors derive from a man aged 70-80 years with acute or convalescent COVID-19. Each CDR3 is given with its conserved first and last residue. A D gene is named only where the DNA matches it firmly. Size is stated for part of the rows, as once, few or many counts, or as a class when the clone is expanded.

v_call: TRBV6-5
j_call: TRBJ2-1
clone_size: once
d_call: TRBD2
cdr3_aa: CASTPSGGALNEQFF

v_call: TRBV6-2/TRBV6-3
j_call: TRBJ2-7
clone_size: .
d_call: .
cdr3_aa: CASSYSTVRHEQYF

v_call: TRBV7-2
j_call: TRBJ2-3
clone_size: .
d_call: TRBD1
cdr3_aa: CASSFYRGPTDTQYF

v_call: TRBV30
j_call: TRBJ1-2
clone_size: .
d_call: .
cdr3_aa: CAWVQGNYGYTF

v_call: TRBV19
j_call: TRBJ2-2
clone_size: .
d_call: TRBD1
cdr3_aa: CASTGAPRATGELFF

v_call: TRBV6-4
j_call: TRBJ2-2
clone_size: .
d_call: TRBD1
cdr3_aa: CASSATGEWNTGELFF

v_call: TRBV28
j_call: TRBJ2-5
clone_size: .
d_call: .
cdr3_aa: CASRLTGPQAQYF

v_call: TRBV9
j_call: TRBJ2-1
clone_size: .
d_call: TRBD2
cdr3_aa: CASSAAPSTSGAPRDEQFF

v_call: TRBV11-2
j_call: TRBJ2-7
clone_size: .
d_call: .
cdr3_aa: CASSSTPAQATAGQYF

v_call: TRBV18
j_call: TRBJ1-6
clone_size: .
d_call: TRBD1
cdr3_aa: CASSPRQGSNSPLHF

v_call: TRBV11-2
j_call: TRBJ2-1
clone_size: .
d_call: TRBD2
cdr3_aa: CASSSDIVRGRGEQFF

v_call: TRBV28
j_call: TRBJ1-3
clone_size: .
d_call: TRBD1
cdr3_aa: CASSSQTGGALYTIYF

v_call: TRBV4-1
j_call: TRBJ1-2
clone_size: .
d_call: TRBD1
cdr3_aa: CASSDRTGEDGYTF

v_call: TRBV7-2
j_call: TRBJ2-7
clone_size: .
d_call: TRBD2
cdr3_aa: CASSLGPPTTSGGVYEQYF

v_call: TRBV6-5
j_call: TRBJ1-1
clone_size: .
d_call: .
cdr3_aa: CASSRTQGREAFF

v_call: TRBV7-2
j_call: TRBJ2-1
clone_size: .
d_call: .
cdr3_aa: CASSFRPGNLNEQFF

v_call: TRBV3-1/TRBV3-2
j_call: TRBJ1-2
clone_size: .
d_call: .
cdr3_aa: CASSQTNPRRIGYTF

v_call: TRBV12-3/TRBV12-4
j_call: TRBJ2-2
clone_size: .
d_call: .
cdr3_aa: CAIQWGNTGELFF

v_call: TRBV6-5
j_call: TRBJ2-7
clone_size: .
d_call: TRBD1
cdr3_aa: CASSSTGAFSYEQYF

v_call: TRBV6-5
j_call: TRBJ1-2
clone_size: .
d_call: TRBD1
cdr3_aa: CASSYSGQGQGYTF

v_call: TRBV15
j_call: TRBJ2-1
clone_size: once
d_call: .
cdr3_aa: CATSRTTRAHRYNEQFF

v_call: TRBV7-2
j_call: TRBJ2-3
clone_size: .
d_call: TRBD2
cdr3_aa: CASSFGGVRGDTQYF

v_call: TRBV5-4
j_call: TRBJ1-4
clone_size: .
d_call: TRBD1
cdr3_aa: CASSLDRGTGKLFF

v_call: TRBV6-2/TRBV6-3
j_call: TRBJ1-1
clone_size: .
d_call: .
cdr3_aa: CASSEFGNTEAFF

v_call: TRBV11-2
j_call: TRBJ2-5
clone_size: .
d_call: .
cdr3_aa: CASSLRSQGWETQYF

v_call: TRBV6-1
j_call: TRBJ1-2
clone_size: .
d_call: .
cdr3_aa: CASSVDSLGYGYTF

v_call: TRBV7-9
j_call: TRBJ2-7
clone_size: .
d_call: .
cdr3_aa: CASRKQVGRAYEQYF

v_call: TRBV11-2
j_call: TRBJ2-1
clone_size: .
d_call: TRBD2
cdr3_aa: CASSFTSGGAHEQFF

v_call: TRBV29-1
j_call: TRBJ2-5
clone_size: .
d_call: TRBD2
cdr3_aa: CSANGGLAGFETQYF

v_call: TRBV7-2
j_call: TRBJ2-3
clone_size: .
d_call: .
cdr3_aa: CASSLARTDTQYF

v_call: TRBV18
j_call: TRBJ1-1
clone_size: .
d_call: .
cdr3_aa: CASSPRTERNTEAFF

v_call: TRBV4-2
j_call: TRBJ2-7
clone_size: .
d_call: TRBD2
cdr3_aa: CASSQVWGLAVSYEQYF

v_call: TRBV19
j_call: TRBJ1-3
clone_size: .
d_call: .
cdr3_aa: CASSIDSSGMDTIYF

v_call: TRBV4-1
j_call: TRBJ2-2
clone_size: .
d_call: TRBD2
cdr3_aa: CASSQERASGASGELFF

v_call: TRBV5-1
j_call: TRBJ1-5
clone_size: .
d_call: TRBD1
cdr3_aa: CASSLAAGGQPQHF

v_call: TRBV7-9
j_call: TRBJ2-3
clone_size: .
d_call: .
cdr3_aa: CASSEKLARWNTQYF

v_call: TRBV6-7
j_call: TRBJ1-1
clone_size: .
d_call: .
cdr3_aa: CASRTAQDRRLGRGAFF

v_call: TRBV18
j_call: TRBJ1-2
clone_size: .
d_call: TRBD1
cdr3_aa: CASSPFLEHRGPYGYTF

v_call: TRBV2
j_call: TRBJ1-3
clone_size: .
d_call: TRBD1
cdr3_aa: CASQLVRGQGEGNTIYF

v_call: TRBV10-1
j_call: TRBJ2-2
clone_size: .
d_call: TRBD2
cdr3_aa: CASSKYLAGEFTGELFF